The 18 T cell receptor beta chains given below trace back to one sample, sequenced in a study of blood T cell repertoires in COVID-19. The method was immunoSEQ multiplex PCR; TCRdb's version includes in-frame clones alone and lacks a portion of them. Of some 460,000 clones in the sample, 70% to 90% were seen once. The sample comprised PBMCs or T cells enriched from blood (not recorded which). Every receptor here comes from a woman aged 18-35 years with acute COVID-19.

The CDR3: CASSYSEETQYF. CDR3 DNA sequence: TGTGCCAGCAGTTATTCTGAGGAGACCCAGTACTTC. V usage is TRBV6-2 or TRBV6-3 and J usage is TRBJ2-5; no clear D. Trimming pared 3 bases from V and 5 bases from J, leaving 7 bases between. The CDR3 sequence is 12 residues long. In germline, CDR1 is MNHEY, CDR2 SVGEGT.

V usage is TRBV2 and J usage is TRBJ2-1; D possibly corresponds to TRBD2 (6 bases). The germline V and J ends were trimmed by 2 bases and 2 bases, with 10 bases remaining between them. CDR3 length: 15 residues. Germline CDR1 and CDR2: SNHLY and FYNNEI. The CDR3 spells CASSELEGTYNEQFF. CDR3 DNA: TGTGCCAGCAGTGAACTGGAGGGTACCTACAATGAGCAGTTCTTC.

V is TRBV7-9 and J is TRBJ2-1; D is perhaps TRBD2 (5 bases). V lost 1 base and J 5 bases, leaving 12 bases between the germline ends. The germline CDR1 and CDR2 sequences are SEHNR and FQNEAQ (reference sequence). CDR3 length equals 15 residues. Here the CDR3 reads CASSLGTLGHNEQFF. The CDR3 coding sequence is TGTGCCAGCAGCTTAGGGACTTTGGGCCACAATGAGCAGTTCTTC.

This chain links TRBV21-1 with TRBJ2-7; the table's D call, TRBD2, has no DNA check behind it. TRBV21-1 counts as a pseudogene. This CDR3 region has 16 residues. CDR3 loop: CASSSRDEGETYEQYF. CDR3 DNA sequence: TGTGCCAGCAGCTCGAGAGACGAGGGAGAGACCTACGAGCAGTACTTC.

The V and J genes are TRBV6-2 or TRBV6-3 and TRBJ2-5; 10 bases match TRBD2. The germline gives CDR1 MNHEY, CDR2 SVGEGT. The junction had 8 bases not matched to a gene; V was cut back by 3 bases and J by 1 base. The CDR3 loop spans 17 amino acids. The DNA of the CDR3 is TGTGCCAGCAGTTATCTACTAGCGGGAAAGATCCAAGAGACCCAGTACTTC. It is translated as CASSYLLAGKIQETQYF.

This clone showed up just once. The J gene is TRBJ1-2, the V gene TRBV19; 8 nucleotides agree with TRBD1. The CDR3 extends over 12 amino acids. V was pared by 5 bases and J by 8 bases, with 4 bases of the junction left unmatched. Germline CDR1 and CDR2: LNHDA and SQIVND (reference sequence). CDR3 nucleotides: TGTGCCAGTAGTGGGGACAGGATAGGCTACACCTTC. This translates into CASSGDRIGYTF.

The gene calls are TRBV5-5 and TRBJ1-6, with D unresolved. The CDR3 extends over 11 amino acids. The ends were cut back, 8 bases at V and 7 bases at J, with 7 bases in the middle. The V gene's germline CDR1 is SGHKS and CDR2 YYEKEE (reference sequence). For the CDR3, the DNA is TGTGCCAGTCAAGAGAATTCACCCCTCCACTTT. Protein product: CASQENSPLHF. Filled out from reference TRBV5-5 and TRBJ1-6, the complete variable domain reads DAGVTQSPTHLIKTRGQQVTLRCSPISGHKSVSWYQQVLGQGPQFIFQYYEKEERGRGNFPDRFSARQFPNYSSELNVNALLLGDSALYLCASQENSPLHFGNGTRLTVT.

The CDR3 reads CASSRSRGPGELFF. In DNA, the CDR3 is TGCGCCAGCAGCCGCTCGAGGGGGCCCGGGGAGCTGTTTTTT. This chain joins TRBV4-1 and TRBJ2-2; 7 bases agree with TRBD1. Unmatched junction bases numbered 5, after V lost 4 bases and J lost 6 bases. CDR3 length: 14 amino acids. Germline V gene data show CDR1 as MGHRA and CDR2 as YSYEKL.

The chain combines TRBV19 with TRBJ1-5; D is unresolved. The CDR3 consists of 12 residues. The germline V and J ends were trimmed by 6 bases and 11 bases, with 14 bases remaining between them. The germline gives CDR1 LNHDA, CDR2 SQIVND (reference sequence). CDR3: CASSHPYRAQHF. For the CDR3, the DNA is TGTGCCAGTAGCCACCCCTACAGAGCCCAGCATTTT.

V is TRBV5-4 and J is TRBJ2-7; D is perhaps TRBD1 (7 bases). This CDR3 is built from 15 residues. Trimming left V 2 bases short and J 0 bases short, with 12 bases between. CDR1 is SGHNT, CDR2 YYREEE, per germline (reference sequence). CDR3 coding DNA: TGTGCCAGCAGCTTATCAGGGGGGAGCTCCTACGAGCAGTACTTC. It specifies CASSLSGGSSYEQYF.

This rearrangement joins TRBV12-3 or TRBV12-4 to TRBJ2-3; D gene ambiguous. The ends were cut back, 6 bases at V and 3 bases at J, with 10 bases in the middle. The CDR3 is 13 amino acids. CDR3 nucleotide sequence: TGTGCCAGCAGGTTTATCACAACAGATACGCAGTATTTT. This sequence encodes CASRFITTDTQYF.

The gene calls are TRBV11-2 and TRBJ2-7; 10 nucleotides match TRBD1. The CDR3 loop spans 18 amino acids. In germline, CDR1 is SGHAT, CDR2 FQNNGV. J was trimmed by 5 bases and V by 2 bases; bases with no gene match: 15. The DNA for the CDR3 is TGTGCCAGCAGCTTACCACCCAAGTTTGGACAGGGGGTTCACGAGCAGTACTTC. Translation gives CASSLPPKFGQGVHEQYF.

This chain connects TRBV28 to TRBJ2-5; TRBD1 matches at 12 bases. V dropped 5 bases and J dropped 1; count of bases not matched to a gene: 5. This CDR3 has 16 residues. The germline gives CDR1 MDHEN, CDR2 SYDVKM. CDR3 DNA sequence: TGTGCCAGCAGTCTGGGACAGGGGGCGACCCAAGAGACCCAGTACTTC. Protein sequence: CASSLGQGATQETQYF.

V is TRBV7-2 and J is TRBJ2-1, with D possibly TRBD2 on 6 matching bases. This CDR3 is 14 amino acids long. V lost 8 bases and J lost 12, with 23 bases in between. Per the germline V gene, CDR1 is SGHTA and CDR2 is FQGNSA. The CDR3, as DNA: TGTGCCAGCGCACTATTTGGGGACCGGGGACTGCAGTTCTTC. Its protein product is CASALFGDRGLQFF. Full variable domain (missing parts from reference TRBV7-2 and TRBJ2-1): GAGVSQSPSNKVTEKGKDVELRCDPISGHTALYWYRQSLGQGLEFLIYFQGNSAPDKSGLPSDRFSAERTGGSVSTLTIQRTQQEDSAVYLCASALFGDRGLQFFGPGTRLTVL.

The chain carries TRBV28 and TRBJ1-1; TRBD1 agrees at 7 bases. Per germline, CDR1 MDHEN and CDR2 SYDVKM. With V trimmed by 5 bases and J by 5 bases, 8 bases remained unmatched. The CDR3 spans 14 residues. CDR3 DNA: TGTGCCAGCAGTGCAGGGGGTAGAGGAACTGAAGCTTTCTTT. This translates into CASSAGGRGTEAFF.

This clone was recorded only once. J is TRBJ2-7 and V is TRBV18, with D maybe TRBD2 (6 bases). The germline CDR1 and CDR2 sequences are KGHSH and LQKENI. Deletions cut 2 bases from V and 1 base from J, with 12 bases between. This CDR3 contains 15 residues. The CDR3 nucleotides are TGTGCCAGCTCACCAAAGGGGCGGGATTCCTACGAGCAGTACTTC. It codes for CASSPKGRDSYEQYF.

This clone turned up a few times. This chain uses TRBV3-1 (or the pseudogene TRBV3-2) with TRBJ2-5; TRBD2 matches at 7 bases. V trimming: 1 base; J trimming: 5 bases; junction bases outside the gene matches: 4. The CDR3 runs to 14 residues. Germline V gene data show CDR1 as LGHDT and CDR2 as YNNKEL (reference sequence). In DNA, the CDR3 is TGTGCCAGCAGCCAAGGTAGCGGGCGGGAGACCCAGTACTTC. Translating it yields CASSQGSGRETQYF.

J is TRBJ2-2 and V is TRBV7-3; 7 nucleotides match TRBD1. The CDR3 spans 17 residues. Trimming took 5 bases from V and 1 from J; bases not matched to a gene: 10. CDR1 is SGHTA, CDR2 FQGTGA, per germline. The CDR3 sequence is CASSPHRTGRNTGELFF. As DNA, the CDR3 is TGTGCCAGCAGCCCGCATAGGACAGGCCGGAACACCGGGGAGCTGTTTTTT.